The clone carrying this T cell receptor beta chain was detected ten times or more. The sample is drawn from a study of quantifying T cell responses using KT2 cells. Whole-study context: cDNA was made from DNase-treated RNA using alpha and beta constant primers.

Germline V CDR1 and CDR2: SEHNR, FQNEAQ (reference sequence). This CDR3 has 14 amino acids. The V gene end was trimmed by 4 bases and the J gene end by 3 bases; junction bases not matched to a gene: 4. A single-stranded UMI oligo with SP2 sequence was ligated to cDNA 3' ends. First-round PCR used about 4 cycles and beta primers RC1.1 and RC1.2 covering TRBC1 and TRBC2. TCR alpha and beta chains were handled separately starting at the second PCR. MiXCR was run by TCRdb on the UMI-ligation and nested PCR reads, yielding one entry per CDR3 protein. The sample contains tens of thousands of distinct CDR3 sequences, around 10% of which appear only once. KT2, a clone with a known TCR, was spiked into unfractionated PBMC.

The sequencing input was PBMCs spiked with cells of the T cell clone KT2. This sequence was found in a human donor. This chain links TRBV7-9 with TRBJ2-5, with 8 bases lining up with TRBD2. The CDR3 reads CASSSGLAKETQYF. In nucleotides, the CDR3 is TGTGCCAGCAGCTCCGGACTAGCTAAAGAGACCCAGTACTTC.